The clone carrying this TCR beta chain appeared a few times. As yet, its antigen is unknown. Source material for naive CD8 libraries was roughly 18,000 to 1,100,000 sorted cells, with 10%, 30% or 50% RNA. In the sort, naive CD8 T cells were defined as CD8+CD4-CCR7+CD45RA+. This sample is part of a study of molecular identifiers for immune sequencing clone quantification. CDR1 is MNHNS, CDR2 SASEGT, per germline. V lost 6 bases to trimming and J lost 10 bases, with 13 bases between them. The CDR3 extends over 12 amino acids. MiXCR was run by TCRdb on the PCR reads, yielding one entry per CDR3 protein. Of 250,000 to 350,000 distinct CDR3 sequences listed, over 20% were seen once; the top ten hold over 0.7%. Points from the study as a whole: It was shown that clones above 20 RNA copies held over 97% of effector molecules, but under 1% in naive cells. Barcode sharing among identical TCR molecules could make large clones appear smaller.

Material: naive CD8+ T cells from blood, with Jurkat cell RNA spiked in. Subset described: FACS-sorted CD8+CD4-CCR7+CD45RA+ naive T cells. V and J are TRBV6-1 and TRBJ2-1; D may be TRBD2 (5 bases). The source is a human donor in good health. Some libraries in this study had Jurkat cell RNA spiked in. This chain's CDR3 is CASSSPGFEQFF. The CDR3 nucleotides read TGTGCCAGCAGCTCCCCGGGGTTCGAGCAGTTCTTC.